This is a list of T cell receptor beta chains from one sample in a study of cytomegalovirus exposure and HLA in healthy donors. Sequencing used immunoSEQ multiplex PCR; TCRdb keeps in-frame clones, though not all of them. This sample has about 240,000 clones, with 70% to 90% found just once. Sequencing was done on a sample of PBMCs. These receptor sequences come from a girl aged 2-9 years in good health and CMV-seronegative. The conserved cysteine and the conserved F or W are not part of the CDR3 here.

TRBJ2-1 TRBV5-1 ASSLVRRGGPNEQF
TRBJ1-1 TRBV6-4 ASKEAPQENTEAF
TRBJ1-2 TRBV10-3 AIRTAAVYGYT
TRBJ1-4 TRBV14 ASSQGNRRNEKLF
TRBJ1-3 TRBV4-1 ASRPRGAADSGNTIY
TRBJ1-1 TRBV6-5 ASSGGTEAF
TRBJ1-2 TRBV6-6 ASSAPQGYYGYT
TRBJ1-2 TRBV7-9 ASAPSGQGLIGYGYT
TRBJ1-6 TRBV27 ASRTRDSNNSPLH
TRBJ1-2 TRBV4-1 ASSQGTGSNGRYT
TRBJ1-1 TRBV19 ASSIEWGLQGAWTEAF
TRBJ2-5 TRBV2 ASRGDRGGETQY
TRBJ2-7 TRBV6-5 ASTSGRAPYEQY
TRBJ2-3 TRBV19 ASSSLAGASTDTQY
TRBJ1-4 TRBV2 ASRYRDRGPTNEKLF
TRBJ2-7 TRBV6-1 ASSSGHIYEQY
TRBJ1-4 TRBV6-1 ASRQTGGKLF
TRBJ2-3 TRBV6-4 ASSANSGHTDTQY
TRBJ1-2 TRBV4-1 ASSQGGEYGYT
TRBJ1-6 TRBV2 ASKPDTSPLH
TRBJ2-7 TRBV5-1 ASSVLAGDSYEQY
TRBJ2-7 TRBV7-2 ASSLFGTSSYEQY
TRBJ2-7 TRBV27 ASSLTGREQY
TRBJ2-7 TRBV27 ASSPPGFYEQY
TRBJ2-1 TRBV10-1 ASSESISGGYNEQF
TRBJ1-6 TRBV10-2 ASSQLGTAYNSPLH
TRBJ2-5 TRBV6-6 ASRWGTGVSRETQY
TRBJ2-6 TRBV5-6 ASSRSGSDSGANVLT
TRBJ1-6 TRBV6-1 ASSGLQGTSPLH
TRBJ2-5 TRBV30 AWSVGAGQETQY
TRBJ2-7 TRBV6-1 ASYRELGSYEQY
- TRBV4-1 ASSQDMYFEQY
TRBJ1-5 TRBV18 ASSQGTGRQPQH
TRBJ2-2 TRBV2 ASESGWANTGELF
TRBJ2-7 TRBV5-4 ASSLNRRYEQY
TRBJ2-3 TRBV30 AWKGQAHTQY
TRBJ2-7 TRBV11-3 ASSLGPSASYEQY
TRBJ2-5 TRBV18 ASSLTSGETQY
TRBJ1-2 TRBV7-9 ASSSGTGYHYGYT
TRBJ1-2 TRBV19 ASSPTAHHFYGYT